This T cell receptor beta chain was retrieved from a study of shared clonotypes between healthy human individuals. Broader study findings: Non-shared clonotypes had lower generation probabilities than clonotypes shared by all four sorted-subset donors.

The genomic DNA of each subset was split evenly across several immunoSEQ plates. TCRdb's copy holds only in-frame clones and misses some; the assay was immunoSEQ multiplex PCR. This repertoire shows about 1.1 million clones, about 72% found once; its top ten account for 0.7% to 0.95%. As regards this clone: The antigen remains undetermined.

The sequenced sample was memory CD4+ T cells from PBMCs. This sample's subset: CD45RA-negative fraction. The origin of this receptor is a man younger than 35 in good health. Some clones in this sample may be carry-over from other donors' samples.

CDR3 in amino acids: CASRPGSNNEQFF. CDR3 nucleotides: TGTGCCAGCAGGCCGGGATCAAACAATGAGCAGTTCTTC. The rearrangement joins TRBV27 to TRBJ2-1, with TRBD2 as a possible D gene (5 bases). Germline V gene sequence: CDR1 MNHEY, CDR2 SMNVEV (reference sequence). The CDR3 contains 13 residues. Trimming took 6 bases from V and 5 from J, leaving 11 bases between them.